This T cell receptor beta chain was identified during a study of T cells in Graves' hyperthyroidism and ophthalmopathy. Study in general: Sampling of peripheral blood happened at initial diagnosis, prior to any treatment.

RNA transcripts gave rise to amplified TCR beta CDR3 regions. The HTBI primer set drove a first-round RT-PCR of the TCR CDR3. TCRdb reanalysed the multiplex PCR reads using MiXCR and keeps one entry per CDR3 protein. This table has some 620,000 distinct CDR3 sequences, 15% to 20% appearing once. If no ophthalmopathy progression occurred within 18 months, Graves' hyperthyroidism was stable. Each diagnosis drew on symptoms, thyroxine, TRAb, thyroid ultrasound and orbital computed tomography findings. Study-wide results and limits: Within blood appeared most thyroid clonotypes that had expanded above 0.001.

About this clonotype: The antigen is unknown.

Trimming at V came to 9 bases and at J to 4 bases, leaving 5 bases not matched to a gene. CDR1 and CDR2 from the germline V gene are MNHNS and SASEGT. The length of the CDR3 is 14 residues. This clonotype was sampled from a woman in her 30s with Graves' hyperthyroidism. The specimen was blood. The V gene is TRBV6-1, the J gene TRBJ2-5; 13 bases agree with TRBD2. The CDR3 DNA sequence: TGTGCCAGTTCGGGACTAGCGGGAACAGAGACCCAGTACTTC. It yields the protein CASSGLAGTETQYF.